This T cell receptor (beta chain) was sequenced during a study of blood T cell repertoires in COVID-19 (dated by TCRdb to between 2020 and 2021). As for the study more broadly: The collaborator samples originated in the United States, Italy and Spain and spanned the acute and convalescent phases of COVID-19. The prospective study material was composed of cDNA or gDNA derived from T cells, B-cell-depleted T cells, or PBMCs. The dataset comprised deeply sampled blood TCRbeta repertoires from subjects exposed to, actively infected with, or recovered from COVID-19. The repertoires were made available in a free public database intended to serve as a resource for research on the immune response to SARS-CoV-2. The samples were drawn from the first 160 participants of the ongoing ImmuneRACE study and from 950 to 1,500 subjects provided by 6 global collaborators. Sample metadata almost always included a de-identified subject ID, COVID-19 status, age in years and sex. HLA class I and class II types, where available, came from metadata supplied by the sample provider rather than from assay-based typing. Points the paper makes about the study in general: The quantity of clinical and demographic metadata differed by source and by participant and was supplied without curation.

In the case of this clone: This clone's antigen is unknown. Base qualities are missing; no much larger clone stands one base away.

TCRbeta CDR3 regions were amplified from genomic DNA by means of the immunoSEQ Assay, a bias-controlled multiplex PCR. As for the authors' bioinformatics: Nucleated cell counts per sample were estimated from amplification of reference gene primers within the assay. To quantify the absolute abundance of each unique TCRbeta CDR3 rearrangement, sequence reads were collapsed and filtered. For each sample, productive Simpson clonality was calculated as the square root of Simpson's diversity index across productive rearrangements. TCRdb retrieved this table from immuneACCESS and kept in-frame rearrangements only. Not all clones are present; in checked studies, unresolved V genes account for under half, and no reason is known for the remainder. That table gives V, J and clone size, and the DNA gave D and trimming. The sample table contains around 100,000 clones; only one count was recorded for around 84% of them. The ten largest account for roughly 1.4% of the sample.

The CDR3 runs 13 residues from the cysteine to the phenylalanine. Just the 39-base CDR3 DNA is kept, in frame starting at base 1. From the germline V gene, CDR1 is SGHRS and CDR2 is YFSETQ. V is pared back by 3 bases and J by 5 bases, with 9 bases lying between the germline termini. Each collaborating institution followed its own protocols to collect whole blood in K2EDTA tubes. For TCRbeta analysis, collaborator samples were shipped as frozen whole blood, as isolated PBMCs, or as DNA extracted from either sample type. This receptor was obtained from a man aged 35 to 55 with acute or convalescent COVID-19. The chain couples TRBV5-1 to TRBJ2-1; the D gene assignment is ambiguous. Sequencing input: peripheral blood. The DNA reads as follows: TGCGCCAGCAGCTCCTTAGCTGACAATGAGCAGTTCTTC. Its protein is CASSSLADNEQFF.